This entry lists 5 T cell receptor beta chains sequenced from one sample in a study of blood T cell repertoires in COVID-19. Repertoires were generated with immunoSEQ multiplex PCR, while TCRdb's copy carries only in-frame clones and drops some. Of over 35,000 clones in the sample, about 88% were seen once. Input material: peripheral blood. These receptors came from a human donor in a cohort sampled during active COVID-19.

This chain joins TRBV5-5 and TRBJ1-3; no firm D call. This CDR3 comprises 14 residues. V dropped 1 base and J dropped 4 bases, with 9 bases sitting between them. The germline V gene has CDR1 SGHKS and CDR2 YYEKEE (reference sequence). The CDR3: CASSLNIVGNTIYF. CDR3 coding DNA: TGTGCCAGCAGCTTGAATATCGTCGGAAACACCATATATTTT.

The CDR3 sequence is CASSVGAGEAFF. The CDR3, as DNA: TGTGCCAGCAGCGTAGGGGCGGGGGAAGCTTTCTTT. The genes are TRBV9 and TRBJ1-1; no firm D call. The CDR3 has 12 residues. CDR1 is SGDLS and CDR2 is YYNGEE in the germline V gene. Trimming pared 0 bases from V and 8 bases from J, leaving 8 bases between.

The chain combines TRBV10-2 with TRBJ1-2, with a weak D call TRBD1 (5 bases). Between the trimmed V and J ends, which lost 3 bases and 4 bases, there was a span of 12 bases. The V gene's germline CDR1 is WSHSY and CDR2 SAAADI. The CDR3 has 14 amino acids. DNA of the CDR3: TGCGCCAGCAGTGATTCCGGGGGACCCTATGGCTACACCTTC. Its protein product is CASSDSGGPYGYTF.

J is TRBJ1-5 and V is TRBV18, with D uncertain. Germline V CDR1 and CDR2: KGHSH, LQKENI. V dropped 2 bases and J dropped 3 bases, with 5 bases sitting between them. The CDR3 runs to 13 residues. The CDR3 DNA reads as TGTGCCAGCTCACCAGGCTTCAATCAGCCCCAGCATTTT. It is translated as CASSPGFNQPQHF.

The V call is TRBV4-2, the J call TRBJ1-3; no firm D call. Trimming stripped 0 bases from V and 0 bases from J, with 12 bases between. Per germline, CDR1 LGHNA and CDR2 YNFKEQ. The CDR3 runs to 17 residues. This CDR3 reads CASSQEAISSSGNTIYF. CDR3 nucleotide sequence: TGTGCCAGCAGCCAAGAAGCGATAAGTTCCTCTGGAAACACCATATATTTT.